This T cell receptor (beta chain) was obtained from a study of cytomegalovirus exposure and HLA in healthy donors. Study-level results: V segments that were indistinguishable, TRBV6-2 and TRBV6-3 among them, were omitted from analysis. For most TCR sequences rarity was the rule, although some public TCRs occurred in many donors. A later analysis found TCR association rates differed by HLA locus, highest for DRB1 and lowest for HLA-C. Judged likely to be a sequencing artifact was a cluster of highly shared sequence variants.

The PCR used 60 Vbeta and 13 Jbeta primers. Sequenced by immunoSEQ multiplex PCR; TCRdb stores in-frame clones only, minus some. The repertoire consists of more than 20,000 clones, with nearly 80% occurring once and the leading ten covering about 4.5%. The CDR3 is 13 amino acids. Germline V lookup: CDR1 MNHNS, CDR2 SASEGT. V shed 1 base and J shed 2 bases, with 5 bases lying between them. Concerning this clone: No antigen is known for it.

V and J are TRBV6-1 and TRBJ1-1; D gene ambiguous. The sample taken for sequencing was PBMCs. The source of this sequence is a male donor in good health and CMV-seronegative. CDR3 nucleotides: TGTGCCAGCAGTGAAGTAACAAACACTGAAGCTTTCTTT. It specifies CASSEVTNTEAFF.